This TCR beta chain originates from a study of blood T cells in healthy people across ages. PCR was performed a second time for roughly 7 to 12 cycles using a sample-barcoded 5' primer and a J-beta primer mix. TCRdb processed the 5' RACE reads anew with MiXCR; each CDR3 protein has one entry. The data show approximately 780,000 distinct CDR3 sequences, about 26% seen once. General study results and limits: There were more naive CD4+ cells and higher diversity in long-lived donors than in aged donors.

Losses at the gene ends were 6 bases for V and 3 bases for J; bases not matched to a gene: 3. The CDR3 runs 14 residues. CDR1 is MDHEN, CDR2 SYDVKM, per germline. The individuals who served as donors were healthy Caucasians living in Russia, aged roughly 6 to 95. This clonotype was observed a handful of times. The antigen remains unidentified. Another study also made use of these data, one on T cells of mothers and their children. Per that study: Slightly higher but non-significant overlap marked related mother-child pairs versus unrelated pairs.

Sequenced: blood. V is TRBV28 and J is TRBJ2-5; 11 bases agree with TRBD1. The sequence was collected from a boy aged 10-17 years in good health. Written as DNA, the CDR3 is TGTGCCAGCAGGCGGACAGGGGGCAAAGAGACCCAGTACTTC. This translates into CASRRTGGKETQYF.